The 14 T cell receptor beta chains below were found in one sample sequenced in a study of HIV-infected children after antiretroviral therapy interruption. Treatment indicated: PENTA 11 planned treatment interruption arm or continuous ART arm. Unique molecular identifiers were included in an RNA-based 3' RACE TCR library. TCRdb reprocessed the 3' RACE reads with MiXCR, giving one entry per CDR3 protein. The data contain more than 75,000 distinct CDR3 sequences, approximately 6.9% of them singletons. The sequences come from CD45RA+ CD4+ T cells from PBMCs, pooled from several time points, collected from a donor given antiretroviral therapy, either interrupted or continuous. Subset given: naive CD4+ CD45RA+ CD45RO- T cells. Every receptor here comes from a pool of human donors with HIV.

This clonotype occurred a few times. The chain uses TRBV4-1 and TRBJ2-1; 11 positions agree with TRBD2. Unmatched junction bases numbered 8, after V lost 4 bases and J lost 3 bases. Germline CDR1 and CDR2: MGHRA and YSYEKL. CDR3 length: 17 amino acids. The CDR3 loop is CASSRTPTSGVYNEQFF. The CDR3 DNA reads as TGCGCCAGCAGCCGAACTCCGACTAGCGGGGTCTACAATGAGCAGTTCTTC.

V is TRBV24-1 and J is TRBJ2-4; no clear D gene. V lost 12 bases and J lost 7, with 15 bases in between. Germline lookup yields CDR1 KGHDR and CDR2 SFDVKD. The CDR3 is made up of 12 amino acids. The CDR3 here is CAADFDGNIQYF. The DNA for the CDR3 is TGTGCCGCGGATTTTGATGGGAACATTCAGTACTTC.

This clonotype was seen more than once but under ten times. The chain carries TRBV19 and TRBJ1-1, with 8 bases aligning to TRBD1. Germline V gene data show CDR1 as LNHDA and CDR2 as SQIVND (reference sequence). The CDR3 is 14 residues long. Trimming cost V 6 bases and J 4 bases; bases outside gene matches: 7. CDR3: CASRLTGGSTEAFF. The CDR3 nucleotides are TGTGCCAGTAGGCTCACAGGGGGGAGCACTGAAGCTTTCTTT. The whole variable domain, filled in from reference TRBV19 and TRBJ1-1, reads DGGITQSPKYLFRKEGQNVTLSCEQNLNHDAMYWYRQDPGQGLRLIYYSQIVNDFQKGDIAEGYSVSREKKESFPLTVTSAQKNPTAFYLCASRLTGGSTEAFFGQGTRLTVV.

This clonotype has ten or more counts. The chain carries TRBV6-4 and TRBJ2-3; no definite D call. CDR1 is MRHNA and CDR2 is SNTAGT in the germline V gene. V dropped 3 bases and J dropped 1 base, with 8 bases sitting between them. This CDR3 comprises 14 residues. CDR3 residues: CASSEDGGTDTQYF. The CDR3 region has the DNA TGTGCCAGCAGTGAGGACGGAGGCACAGATACGCAGTATTTT.

This clonotype was seen a few times. The chain employs TRBV12-3 or TRBV12-4 and TRBJ1-4; 9 bases map to TRBD1. The junction had 9 bases not matched to a gene; V was cut back by 6 bases and J by 7 bases. The CDR3 is 15 amino acids. The CDR3 loop is CASSAGGTGIEKLFF. The DNA of the CDR3 is TGTGCCAGCAGCGCGGGCGGGACAGGGATTGAAAAACTGTTTTTT.

The V call is TRBV12-5, the J call TRBJ1-1, with D tentatively TRBD1 (5 bases). The V end lost 6 bases, the J end lost 0 bases, and 11 bases lay between the germline ends. Germline V gene lookup returns CDR1 LGHNT and CDR2 FRNRAP. This CDR3 is built from 14 residues. The CDR3 DNA is TGTGCTAGTGGAGCTAAGACAGTGAACACTGAAGCTTTCTTT. This codes for CASGAKTVNTEAFF. The full variable domain, its missing parts supplied by reference TRBV12-5 and TRBJ1-1, is DARVTQTPRHKVTEMGQEVTMRCQPILGHNTVFWYRQTMMQGLELLAYFRNRAPLDDSGMPKDRFSAEMPDATLATLKIQPSEPRDSAVYFCASGAKTVNTEAFFGQGTRLTVV.

In its sample, this clonotype was seen many times. V usage is TRBV29-1 and J usage is TRBJ2-7; weak D call: TRBD2 (5 bases). The germline V gene encodes CDR1 SQVTM and CDR2 ANQGSEA. The CDR3 is made up of 13 amino acids. V was trimmed by 6 bases and J by 0 bases, leaving 12 bases between them. The DNA for the CDR3 is TGCAGCGTCTCAACCGGGGTCTCCTACGAGCAGTACTTC. Translation gives CSVSTGVSYEQYF.

This clonotype has a count of ten or more. The V call is TRBV19, the J call TRBJ2-3; unclear D gene. This CDR3 is built from 14 residues. Germline V lookup: CDR1 LNHDA, CDR2 SQIVND (reference sequence). Trimming shortened V by 6 bases and J by 3 bases, and 13 bases separated the two germline ends. This CDR3 is CASSIGYSTDTQYF. The CDR3 DNA follows: TGTGCCAGTAGCATCGGATACAGTACAGATACGCAGTATTTT.

This clonotype was detected many times. CDR3 sequence: CASSENKLGDRGRTGELFF. DNA for the CDR3: TGCGCCAGCAGTGAGAATAAACTCGGGGACAGGGGGCGGACCGGGGAGCTGTTTTTT. The rearrangement joins TRBV10-1 to TRBJ2-2, with TRBD1 identical over 12 bases. The CDR3 length is 19 residues. The J segment lost 5 bases and the V segment lost 2 bases, leaving 12 bases of the junction unmatched. The germline V gene has CDR1 WNHNN and CDR2 SYGVQD (reference sequence).

The chain combines TRBV5-4 with TRBJ2-3; 7 bases agree with TRBD1. Germline-derived CDR1 and CDR2 are SGHNT and YYREEE (reference sequence). V shed 2 bases, J shed 2 bases, and the junction held 2 bases outside the gene matches. The CDR3 loop spans 14 amino acids. Here the CDR3 DNA reads TGTGCCAGCAGCTTACAGGGGCCCACAGATACGCAGTATTTT. Its translation: CASSLQGPTDTQYF.

The V call is TRBV9, the J call TRBJ1-4; 10 nucleotides line up with TRBD1. The CDR3 sequence is 15 residues long. Germline V gives CDR1 SGDLS, CDR2 YYNGEE. J gave up 5 bases and V 3 bases, and 4 bases lay outside the gene matches. The chain's CDR3 is CASSGGGQGNEKLFF. CDR3 nucleotides: TGTGCCAGCAGCGGAGGGGGACAGGGGAATGAAAAACTGTTTTTT. The full variable domain, with the rest looked up from reference TRBV9 and TRBJ1-4, is DSGVTQTPKHLITATGQRVTLRCSPRSGDLSVYWYQQSLDQGLQFLIQYYNGEERAKGNILERFSAQQFPDLHSELNLSSLELGDSALYFCASSGGGQGNEKLFFGSGTQLSVL.

The table lists this clonotype with many counts. The V and J genes are TRBV10-3 and TRBJ2-7; the match to TRBD1 covers 8 bases. The CDR3 runs 14 residues. The V gene end was trimmed by 9 bases and the J gene end by 3 bases; junction bases not matched to a gene: 10. CDR1 and CDR2 (germline): ENHRY, SYGVKD. The CDR3 is CAISASGTGYEQYF. CDR3 bases: TGTGCCATTTCAGCCTCCGGGACAGGCTACGAGCAGTACTTC.

This clonotype was seen repeatedly, ten times or more. V is TRBV28 and J is TRBJ2-7; 7 nucleotides match TRBD1. The CDR3 sequence is 18 residues long. V shed 4 bases, J shed 2 bases, and the junction held 17 bases outside the gene matches. Germline CDR1 MDHEN, CDR2 SYDVKM. CDR3 DNA sequence: TGTGCCAGCAGTTCGACAGGGATTTACCGATTTTTCACCTACGAGCAGTACTTC. This sequence encodes CASSSTGIYRFFTYEQYF. The full variable domain, its missing parts supplied by reference TRBV28 and TRBJ2-7, is DVKVTQSSRYLVKRTGEKVFLECVQDMDHENMFWYRQDPGLGLRLIYFSYDVKMKEKGDIPEGYSVSREKKERFSLILESASTNQTSMYLCASSSTGIYRFFTYEQYFGPGTRLTVT.

This rearrangement joins TRBV13 to TRBJ1-1, with 7 bases matching TRBD1. Trimming cost V 5 bases and J 4 bases; bases outside gene matches: 19. The CDR3 spans 18 residues. Germline CDR1 PRHDT, CDR2 FYEKMQ (reference sequence). CDR3 residues: CASSALTGLIEEGTEAFF. In nucleotides, the CDR3 is TGTGCCAGCAGCGCTTTGACAGGGCTTATCGAAGAGGGCACTGAAGCTTTCTTT.